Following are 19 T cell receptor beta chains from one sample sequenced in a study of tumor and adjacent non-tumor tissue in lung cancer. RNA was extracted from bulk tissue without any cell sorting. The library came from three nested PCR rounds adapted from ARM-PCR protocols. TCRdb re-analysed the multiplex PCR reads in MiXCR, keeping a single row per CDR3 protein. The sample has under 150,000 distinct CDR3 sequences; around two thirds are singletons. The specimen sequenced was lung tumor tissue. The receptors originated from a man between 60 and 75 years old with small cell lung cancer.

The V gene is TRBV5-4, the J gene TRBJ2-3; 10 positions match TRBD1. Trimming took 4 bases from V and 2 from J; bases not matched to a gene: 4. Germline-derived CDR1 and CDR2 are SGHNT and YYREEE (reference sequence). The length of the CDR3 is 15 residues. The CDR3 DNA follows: TGTGCCAGCAGCCAGGACAGGGGGGTCACAGATACGCAGTATTTT. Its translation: CASSQDRGVTDTQYF.

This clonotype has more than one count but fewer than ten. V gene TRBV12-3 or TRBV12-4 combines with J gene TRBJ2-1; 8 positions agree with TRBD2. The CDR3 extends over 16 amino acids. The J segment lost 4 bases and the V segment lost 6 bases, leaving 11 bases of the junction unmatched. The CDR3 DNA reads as TGTGCCAGCAGGCTCCCACTAGCGGAGTCTTACAATGAGCAGTTCTTC. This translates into CASRLPLAESYNEQFF.

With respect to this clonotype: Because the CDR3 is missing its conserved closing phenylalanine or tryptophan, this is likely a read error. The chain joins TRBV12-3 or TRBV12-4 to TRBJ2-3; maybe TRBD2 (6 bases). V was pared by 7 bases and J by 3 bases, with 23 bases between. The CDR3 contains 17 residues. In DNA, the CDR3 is TGTGCCAGCACCCCCGGACTAACGGGAATTATGACAGATACGCAGTATTCT. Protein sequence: CASTPGLTGIMTDTQYS.

Written as DNA, the CDR3 is TGCGCCAGCAGGAGGGGAAGCGATGACTACACCTTC. This sequence encodes CASRRGSDDYTF. The rearrangement links TRBV5-1 to TRBJ1-2; the D gene is possibly TRBD1 (5 bases). V was pared by 5 bases and J by 10 bases, with 15 bases between. The CDR3 is 12 residues long. Per germline, CDR1 SGHRS and CDR2 YFSETQ.

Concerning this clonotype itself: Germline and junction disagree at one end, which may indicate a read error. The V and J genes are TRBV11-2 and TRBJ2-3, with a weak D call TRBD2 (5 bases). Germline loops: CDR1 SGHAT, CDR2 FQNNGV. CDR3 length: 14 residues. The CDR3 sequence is CASSYQRAGDTRYF. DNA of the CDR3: TGTGCCAGCAGCTACCAGAGGGCTGGAGATACGCGGTATTTT. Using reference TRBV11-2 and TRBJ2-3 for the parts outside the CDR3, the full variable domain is EAGVAQSPRYKIIEKRQSVAFWCNPISGHATLYWYQQILGQGPKLLIQFQNNGVVDDSQLPKDRFSAERLKGVDSTLKIQPAKLEDSAVYLCASSYQRAGDTRYFGPGTRLTVL.

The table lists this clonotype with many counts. The CDR3, as DNA: TGTGCCAGCAGTGAGGGACTAGCGGGGGGGTCAGATACGCAGTATTTT. It specifies CASSEGLAGGSDTQYF. V gene TRBV6-1 combines with J gene TRBJ2-3; the match to TRBD2 covers 16 bases. From germline, CDR1 is MNHNS and CDR2 SASEGT. This CDR3 has 16 amino acids. Trimming removed 3 bases from V and 4 bases from J; junction bases left unmatched: 1.

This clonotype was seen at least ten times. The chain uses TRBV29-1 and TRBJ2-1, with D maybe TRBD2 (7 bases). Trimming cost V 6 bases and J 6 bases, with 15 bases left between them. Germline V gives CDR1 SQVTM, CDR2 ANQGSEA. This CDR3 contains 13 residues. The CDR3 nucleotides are TGCAGCGTGGGAGGGGGGCCACTCAATGAGCAGTTCTTC. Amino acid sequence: CSVGGGPLNEQFF.

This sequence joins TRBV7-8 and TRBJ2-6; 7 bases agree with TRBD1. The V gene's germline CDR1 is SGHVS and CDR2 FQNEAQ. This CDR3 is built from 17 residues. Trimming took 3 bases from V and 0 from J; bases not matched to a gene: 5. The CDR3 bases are TGTGCCAGCAGCTTGGGACAGTTGGTCTCTGGGGCCAACGTCCTGACTTTC. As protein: CASSLGQLVSGANVLTF.

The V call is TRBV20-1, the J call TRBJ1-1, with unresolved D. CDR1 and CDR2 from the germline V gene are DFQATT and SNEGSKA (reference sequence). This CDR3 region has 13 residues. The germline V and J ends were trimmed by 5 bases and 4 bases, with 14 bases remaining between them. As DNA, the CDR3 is TGCAGTGCTCCTACGGAGGGCGTCACTGAAGCTTTCTTT. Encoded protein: CSAPTEGVTEAFF.

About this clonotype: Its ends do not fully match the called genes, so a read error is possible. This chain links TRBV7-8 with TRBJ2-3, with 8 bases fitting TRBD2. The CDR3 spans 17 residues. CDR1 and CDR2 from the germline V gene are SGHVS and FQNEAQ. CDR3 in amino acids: CANSLELSGTSTDTQYF. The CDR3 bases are TGTGCCAACAGCTTAGAGCTTAGCGGGACTAGCACAGATACGCAGTATTTT.

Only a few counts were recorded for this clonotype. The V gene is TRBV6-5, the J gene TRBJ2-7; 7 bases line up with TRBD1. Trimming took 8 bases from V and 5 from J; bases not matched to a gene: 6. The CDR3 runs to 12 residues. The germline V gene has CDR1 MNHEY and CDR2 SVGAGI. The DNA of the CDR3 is TGTGCCAGCCGTAGCACAGGGGACGAGCAGTACTTC. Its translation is CASRSTGDEQYF.

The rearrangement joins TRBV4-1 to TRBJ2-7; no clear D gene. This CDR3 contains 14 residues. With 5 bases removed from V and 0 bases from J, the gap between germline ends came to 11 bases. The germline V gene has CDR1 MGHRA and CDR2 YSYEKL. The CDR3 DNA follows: TGCGCCAGCAGCGTAGCTCTCAGCTCCTACGAGCAGTACTTC. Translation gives CASSVALSSYEQYF.

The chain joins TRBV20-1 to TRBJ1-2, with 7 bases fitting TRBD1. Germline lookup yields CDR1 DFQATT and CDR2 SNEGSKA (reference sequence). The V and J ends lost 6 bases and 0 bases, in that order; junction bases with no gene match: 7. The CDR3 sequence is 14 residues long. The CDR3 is CSAPGQTPNYGYTF. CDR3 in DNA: TGCAGTGCCCCGGGACAGACTCCTAACTATGGCTACACCTTC.

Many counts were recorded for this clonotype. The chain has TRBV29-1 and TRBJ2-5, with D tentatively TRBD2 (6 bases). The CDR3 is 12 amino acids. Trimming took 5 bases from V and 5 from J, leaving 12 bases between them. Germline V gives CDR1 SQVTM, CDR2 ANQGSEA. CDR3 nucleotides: TGCAGCGTTTGGGGGGAACAGGAGACCCAGTACTTC. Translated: CSVWGEQETQYF.

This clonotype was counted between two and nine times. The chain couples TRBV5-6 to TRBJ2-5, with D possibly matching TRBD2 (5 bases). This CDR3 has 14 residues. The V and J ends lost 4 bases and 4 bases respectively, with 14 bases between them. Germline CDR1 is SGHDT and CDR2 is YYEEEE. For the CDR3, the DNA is TGTGCCAGCAGCCCCATCGGACGGGGAGAGACCCAGTACTTC. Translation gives CASSPIGRGETQYF. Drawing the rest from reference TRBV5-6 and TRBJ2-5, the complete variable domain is DAGVTQSPTHLIKTRGQQVTLRCSPKSGHDTVSWYQQALGQGPQFIFQYYEEEERQRGNFPDRFSGHQFPNYSSELNVNALLLGDSALYLCASSPIGRGETQYFGPGTRLLVL.

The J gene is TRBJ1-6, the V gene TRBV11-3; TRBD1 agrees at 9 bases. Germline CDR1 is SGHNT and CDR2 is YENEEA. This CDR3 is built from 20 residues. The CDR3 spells CVSSQHRDRVSTRANSPLHF. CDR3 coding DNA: TGTGTCAGTAGCCAGCACCGGGACAGGGTCTCCACTCGAGCAAATTCACCCCTCCACTTT.

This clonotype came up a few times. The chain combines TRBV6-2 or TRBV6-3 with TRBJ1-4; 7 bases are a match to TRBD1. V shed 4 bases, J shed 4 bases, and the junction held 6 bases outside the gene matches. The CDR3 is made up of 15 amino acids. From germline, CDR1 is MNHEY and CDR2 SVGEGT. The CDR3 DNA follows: TGTGCCAGCAGTTTTTCGGACAGGCTTAATGAAAAACTGTTTTTT. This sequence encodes CASSFSDRLNEKLFF.

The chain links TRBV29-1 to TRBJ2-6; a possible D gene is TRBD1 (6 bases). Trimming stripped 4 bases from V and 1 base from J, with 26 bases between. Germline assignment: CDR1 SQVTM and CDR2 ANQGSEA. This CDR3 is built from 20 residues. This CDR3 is CSVGILVPGQSASGANVLTF. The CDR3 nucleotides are TGCAGCGTTGGTATTCTGGTGCCGGGACAAAGCGCGTCTGGGGCCAACGTCCTGACTTTC. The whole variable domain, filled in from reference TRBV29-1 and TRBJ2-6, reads SAVISQKPSRDICQRGTSLTIQCQVDSQVTMMFWYRQQPGQSLTLIATANQGSEATYESGFVIDKFPISRPNLTFSTLTVSNMSPEDSSIYLCSVGILVPGQSASGANVLTFGAGSRLTVL.

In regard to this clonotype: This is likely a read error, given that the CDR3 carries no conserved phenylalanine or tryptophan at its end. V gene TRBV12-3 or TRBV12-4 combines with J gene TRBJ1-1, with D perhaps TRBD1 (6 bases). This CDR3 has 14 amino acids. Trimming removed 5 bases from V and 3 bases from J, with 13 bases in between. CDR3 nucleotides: TGTGCCAGCAGTGACGGGGGCGCGGACACTGAAGCTTTCTAT. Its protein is CASSDGGADTEAFY.